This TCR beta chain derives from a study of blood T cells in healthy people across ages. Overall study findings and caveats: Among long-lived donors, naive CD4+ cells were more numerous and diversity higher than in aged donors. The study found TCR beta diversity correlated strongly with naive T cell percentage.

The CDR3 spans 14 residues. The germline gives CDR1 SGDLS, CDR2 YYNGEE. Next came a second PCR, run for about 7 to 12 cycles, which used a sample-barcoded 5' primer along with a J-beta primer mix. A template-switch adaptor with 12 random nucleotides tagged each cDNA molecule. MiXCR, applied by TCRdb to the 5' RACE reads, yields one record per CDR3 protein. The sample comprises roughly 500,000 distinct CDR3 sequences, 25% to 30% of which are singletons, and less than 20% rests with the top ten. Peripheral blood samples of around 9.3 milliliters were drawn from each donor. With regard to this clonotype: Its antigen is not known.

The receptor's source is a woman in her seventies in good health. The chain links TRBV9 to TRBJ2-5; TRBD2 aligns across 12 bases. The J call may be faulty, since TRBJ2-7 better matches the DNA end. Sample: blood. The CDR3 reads CASSALAGGDEQYF. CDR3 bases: TGTGCCAGCAGCGCACTAGCGGGGGGTGACGAGCAGTACTTC.